The source of this T cell receptor (beta chain) is a study of naive and memory T cell subsets. Whole-study findings and limits: Naive repertoires, especially CD8, held a few larger clonotypes, possibly memory cells re-expressing CD45RA. Over 90% of naive TCR sequences appeared only once, unlike memory subsets. Diversity fell and Gini index rose from naive through CM, EM, EMRA.

Both TRBC1 and TRBC2 were covered by a beta constant-region primer of two equimolar oligonucleotides. Nested alpha and beta constant-region primers with the SP2 primer drove four PCR rounds on ligated cDNA. TCRdb recomputed calls from the UMI-ligation and nested PCR reads with MiXCR, one row per CDR3 protein. The sample shows 98,000 or so distinct CDR3 sequences, approximately 11% of them seen only once. This CDR3 comprises 13 residues. Trimming stripped 4 bases from V and 2 bases from J, with 10 bases between. Germline V gene data show CDR1 as SGHDT and CDR2 as YYEEEE. Of note for this clonotype: The antigen remains undetermined.

The specimen was naive CD4+ T cells from blood. The chain is built from TRBV5-6 and TRBJ2-7; possible D gene TRBD1, 5 bases. This receptor was identified in a human donor in good health. CDR3 region: CASSIDSPYEQYF. The CDR3 DNA is TGTGCCAGCAGCATCGACAGCCCCTACGAGCAGTACTTC.